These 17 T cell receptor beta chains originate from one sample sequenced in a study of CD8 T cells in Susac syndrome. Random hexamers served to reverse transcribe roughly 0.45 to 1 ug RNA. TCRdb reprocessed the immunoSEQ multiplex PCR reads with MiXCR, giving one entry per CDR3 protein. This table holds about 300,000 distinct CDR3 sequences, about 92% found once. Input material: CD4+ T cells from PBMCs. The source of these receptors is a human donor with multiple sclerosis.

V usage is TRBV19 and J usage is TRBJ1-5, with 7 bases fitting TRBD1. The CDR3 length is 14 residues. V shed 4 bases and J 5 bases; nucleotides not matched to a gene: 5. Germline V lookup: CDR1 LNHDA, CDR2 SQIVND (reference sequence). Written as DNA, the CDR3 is TGTGCCAGTAGTACTCCTCAGGGGGATCAGCCCCAGCATTTT. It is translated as CASSTPQGDQPQHF.

In DNA form, the CDR3 reads TGTGCCAGCAGCCAAGAAGCGCTCCGGGGAACGGGTCCTGGCTACACCTTC. Its translation is CASSQEALRGTGPGYTF. J is TRBJ1-2 and V is TRBV3-1; D call uncertain. Germline values: CDR1 LGHDT, CDR2 YNNKEL (reference sequence). The CDR3 contains 17 residues. The V gene lost 0 bases and the J gene lost 7 bases, with 21 bases spanning the gap.

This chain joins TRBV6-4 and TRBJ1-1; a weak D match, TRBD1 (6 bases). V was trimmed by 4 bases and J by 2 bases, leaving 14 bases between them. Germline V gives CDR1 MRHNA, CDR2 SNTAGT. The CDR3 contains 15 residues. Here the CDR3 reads CASSAFAGGNTEAFF. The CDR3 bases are TGTGCCAGCAGTGCTTTTGCGGGGGGCAACACTGAAGCTTTCTTT.

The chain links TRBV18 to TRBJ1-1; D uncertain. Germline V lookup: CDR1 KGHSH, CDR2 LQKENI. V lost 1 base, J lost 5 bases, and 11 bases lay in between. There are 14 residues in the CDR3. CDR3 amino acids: CASSPLIPMTEAFF. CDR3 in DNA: TGTGCCAGCTCACCACTGATCCCTATGACTGAAGCTTTCTTT.

This CDR3 reads CAWSPDRVGNQPQHF. The DNA of the CDR3 is TGTGCCTGGAGTCCAGACAGGGTTGGAAATCAGCCCCAGCATTTT. The J gene is TRBJ1-5, the V gene TRBV30; the match to TRBD1 covers 7 bases. Germline-derived CDR1 and CDR2 are GTSNPN and SVGIG (reference sequence). The CDR3 contains 15 residues. Germline trimming cut 2 bases from V and 4 bases from J; bases unmatched to any gene: 8.

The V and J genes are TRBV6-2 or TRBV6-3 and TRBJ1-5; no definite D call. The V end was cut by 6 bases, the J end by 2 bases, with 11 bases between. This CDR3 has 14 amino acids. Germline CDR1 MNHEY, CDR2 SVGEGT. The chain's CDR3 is CASSQGLGNQPQHF. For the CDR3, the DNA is TGTGCCAGCAGCCAAGGCCTAGGCAATCAGCCCCAGCATTTT.

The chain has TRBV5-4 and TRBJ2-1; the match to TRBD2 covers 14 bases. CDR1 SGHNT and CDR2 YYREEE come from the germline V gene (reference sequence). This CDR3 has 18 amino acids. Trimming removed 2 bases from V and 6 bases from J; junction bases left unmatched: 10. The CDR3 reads CASSLGLAGGRRANEQFF. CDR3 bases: TGTGCCAGCAGCTTAGGACTAGCGGGAGGCCGGCGGGCCAATGAGCAGTTCTTC.

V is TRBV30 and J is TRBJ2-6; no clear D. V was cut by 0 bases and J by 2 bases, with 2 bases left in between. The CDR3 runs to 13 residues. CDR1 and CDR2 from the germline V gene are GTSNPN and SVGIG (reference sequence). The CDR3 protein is CAWSVTGANVLTF. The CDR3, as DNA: TGTGCCTGGAGTGTAACTGGGGCCAACGTCCTGACTTTC. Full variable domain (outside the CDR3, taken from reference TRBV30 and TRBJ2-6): SQTIHQWPATLVQPVGSPLSLECTVEGTSNPNLYWYRQAAGRGLQLLFYSVGIGQISSEVPQNLSASRPQDRQFILSSKKLLLSDSGFYLCAWSVTGANVLTFGAGSRLTVL.

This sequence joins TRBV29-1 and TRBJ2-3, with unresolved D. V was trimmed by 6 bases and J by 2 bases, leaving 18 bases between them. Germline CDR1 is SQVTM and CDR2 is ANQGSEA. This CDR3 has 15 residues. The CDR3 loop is CSVLPRLAVTDTQYF. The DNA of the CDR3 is TGCAGCGTCCTCCCGAGGCTGGCTGTCACAGATACGCAGTATTTT.

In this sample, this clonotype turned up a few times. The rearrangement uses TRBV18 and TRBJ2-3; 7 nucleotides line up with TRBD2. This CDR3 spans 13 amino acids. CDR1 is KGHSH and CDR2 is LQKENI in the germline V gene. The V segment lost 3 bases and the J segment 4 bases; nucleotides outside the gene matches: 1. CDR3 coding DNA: TGTGCCAGCTCACCGGGGAGGGCAGATACGCAGTATTTT. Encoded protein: CASSPGRADTQYF.

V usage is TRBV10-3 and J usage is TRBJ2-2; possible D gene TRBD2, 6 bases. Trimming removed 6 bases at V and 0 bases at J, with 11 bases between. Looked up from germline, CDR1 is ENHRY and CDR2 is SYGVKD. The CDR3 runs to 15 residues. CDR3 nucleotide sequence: TGTGCCATCAGGAGCGGGCCTACGAACACCGGGGAGCTGTTTTTT. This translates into CAIRSGPTNTGELFF.

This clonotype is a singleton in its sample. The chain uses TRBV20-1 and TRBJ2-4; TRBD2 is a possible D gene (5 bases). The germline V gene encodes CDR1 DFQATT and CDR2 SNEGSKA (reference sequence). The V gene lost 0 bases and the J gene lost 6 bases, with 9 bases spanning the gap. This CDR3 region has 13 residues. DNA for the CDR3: TGCAGTGCTAGAGAGGGTGCGGGAAACATTCAGTACTTC. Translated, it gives CSAREGAGNIQYF.

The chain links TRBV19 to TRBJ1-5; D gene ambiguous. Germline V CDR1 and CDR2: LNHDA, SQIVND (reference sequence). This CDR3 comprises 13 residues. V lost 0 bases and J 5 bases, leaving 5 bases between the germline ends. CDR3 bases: TGTGCCAGTAGTATAGATTATGATCAGCCCCAGCATTTT. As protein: CASSIDYDQPQHF.

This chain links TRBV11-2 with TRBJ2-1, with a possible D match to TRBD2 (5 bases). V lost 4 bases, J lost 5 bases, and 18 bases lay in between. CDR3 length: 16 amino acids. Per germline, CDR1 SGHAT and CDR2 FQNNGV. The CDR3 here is CASSSQSGSPNNEQFF. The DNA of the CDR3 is TGTGCCAGCAGCTCCCAAAGCGGTTCACCGAACAATGAGCAGTTCTTC. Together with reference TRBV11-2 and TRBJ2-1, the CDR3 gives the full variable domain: EAGVAQSPRYKIIEKRQSVAFWCNPISGHATLYWYQQILGQGPKLLIQFQNNGVVDDSQLPKDRFSAERLKGVDSTLKIQPAKLEDSAVYLCASSSQSGSPNNEQFFGPGTRLTVL.

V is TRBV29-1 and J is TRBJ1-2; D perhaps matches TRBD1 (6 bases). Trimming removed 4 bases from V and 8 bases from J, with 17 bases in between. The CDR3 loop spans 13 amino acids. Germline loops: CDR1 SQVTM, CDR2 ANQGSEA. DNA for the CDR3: TGCAGCGTTGTGGACAGATATCCTGGCGGCTACACCTTC. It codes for CSVVDRYPGGYTF.

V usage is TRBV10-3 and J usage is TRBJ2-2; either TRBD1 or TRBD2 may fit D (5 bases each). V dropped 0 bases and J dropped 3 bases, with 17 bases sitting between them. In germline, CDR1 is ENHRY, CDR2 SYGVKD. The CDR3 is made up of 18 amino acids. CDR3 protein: CAISESGPGRLYTGELFF. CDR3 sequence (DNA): TGTGCCATCAGTGAGTCGGGTCCAGGGAGACTCTACACCGGGGAGCTGTTTTTT.

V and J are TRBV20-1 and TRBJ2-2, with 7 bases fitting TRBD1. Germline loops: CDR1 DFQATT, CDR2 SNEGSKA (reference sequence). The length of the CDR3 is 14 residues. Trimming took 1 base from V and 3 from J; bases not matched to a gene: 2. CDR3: CSARGQGDTGELFF. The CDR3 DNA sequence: TGCAGTGCTAGAGGACAGGGCGACACCGGGGAGCTGTTTTTT.